These 12 T cell receptor beta chains came from one sample sequenced in a study of CD4 T cells in relation to SARS-CoV-2 and coronaviruses. Their recognized antigens are unknown. Unexposed donor CD4+ T cells date from about 2011-2018, before the COVID-19 pandemic. The cells were cultured for under 13 days before CD4+ T cells were isolated. Assay: immunoSEQ multiplex PCR; the TCRdb copy retains only in-frame clones and omits some. The sample has some 27,000 clones, 74% seen once; the top ten hold approximately 20%. Sequenced material: CD4+ T cells from PBMCs, cultured in vitro. The receptor set was obtained from a human donor in good health.

There are a few counts of this clone. CDR3 amino acids: CASSAVMGEVADTQYF. The CDR3 nucleotides read TGTGCCAGCAGCGCAGTTATGGGAGAAGTCGCAGATACGCAGTATTTT. The chain carries TRBV7-8 and TRBJ2-3; TRBD2 might be the D (5 bases). The CDR3 contains 16 residues. Germline CDR1 is SGHVS and CDR2 is FQNEAQ. Trimming removed 5 bases from V and 4 bases from J, with 19 bases in between.

This rearrangement joins TRBV16 to TRBJ1-1; no clear D. This CDR3 is built from 17 residues. Germline values: CDR1 KGHSY, CDR2 FQNENV. Trimming shortened V by 0 bases and J by 1 base, and 15 bases separated the two germline ends. CDR3 protein: CASSQSHPRTANTEAFF. As DNA, the CDR3 is TGTGCCAGCAGCCAATCCCACCCCCGGACGGCGAACACTGAAGCTTTCTTT.

This clone showed up just a few times. The rearrangement links TRBV7-7 to TRBJ2-2, with no clear D. CDR1 and CDR2 from the germline V gene are SSHAT and FNYEAQ (reference sequence). Trimming took 6 bases from V and 2 from J, leaving 4 bases between them. The CDR3 length is 12 residues. CDR3 in DNA: TGTGCCAGCAGTAGTAACACCGGGGAGCTGTTTTTT. This sequence encodes CASSSNTGELFF.

V and J are TRBV7-2 and TRBJ2-1; 8 positions agree with TRBD1. The V segment lost 1 base and the J segment 4 bases; nucleotides outside the gene matches: 6. CDR3 size: 16 residues. The germline CDR1 and CDR2 sequences are SGHTA and FQGNSA. CDR3 sequence (DNA): TGTGCCAGCAGCTTAGGTGGCAGGGGGCTATACAATGAGCAGTTCTTC. This translates into CASSLGGRGLYNEQFF.

The chain carries TRBV5-6 and TRBJ1-5; the D gene is possibly TRBD1 (6 bases). In germline, CDR1 is SGHDT, CDR2 YYEEEE. The V and J ends lost 4 bases and 11 bases respectively, with 19 bases between them. The CDR3 extends over 14 amino acids. The CDR3 nucleotides are TGTGCCAGCAGCCCACAGGGTACAGGTGCAGCCCAGCATTTT. Its protein is CASSPQGTGAAQHF.

This chain joins TRBV9 and TRBJ2-1, with D maybe TRBD2 (5 bases). Germline loops: CDR1 SGDLS, CDR2 YYNGEE. The CDR3 runs 15 residues. V gave up 0 bases and J gave up 8 bases, with 15 bases separating them. CDR3 residues: CASSVVGDGIHEQFF. The CDR3 region has the DNA TGTGCCAGCAGCGTAGTTGGAGACGGGATCCATGAGCAGTTCTTC.

V and J are TRBV18 and TRBJ2-7, with a possible D match to TRBD2 (5 bases). Trimming stripped 7 bases from V and 3 bases from J, with 13 bases between. Germline CDR1 KGHSH, CDR2 LQKENI. This CDR3 region has 13 residues. The CDR3 bases are TGTGCCAGCTGCGGGTCCGGAAACTACGAGCAGTACTTC. Translated: CASCGSGNYEQYF.

The V gene is TRBV11-2, the J gene TRBJ1-4; D remains ambiguous. Trimming left V 0 bases short and J 4 bases short, with 6 bases between. The CDR3 is 14 residues long. In germline, CDR1 is SGHAT, CDR2 FQNNGV. The DNA for the CDR3 is TGTGCCAGCAGCTTAGATCAGCTTAATGAAAAACTGTTTTTT. It specifies CASSLDQLNEKLFF. Together with reference TRBV11-2 and TRBJ1-4, the CDR3 gives the full variable domain: EAGVAQSPRYKIIEKRQSVAFWCNPISGHATLYWYQQILGQGPKLLIQFQNNGVVDDSQLPKDRFSAERLKGVDSTLKIQPAKLEDSAVYLCASSLDQLNEKLFFGSGTQLSVL.

The chain couples TRBV10-3 to TRBJ2-7, with 8 bases identical to TRBD2. Germline CDR1 and CDR2: ENHRY and SYGVKD. The CDR3 is 15 amino acids. With V trimmed by 5 bases and J by 2 bases, 8 bases remained unmatched. CDR3 sequence (DNA): TGTGCCATCAGTCAAATAATAGCGGGACCCTACGAGCAGTACTTC. Protein product: CAISQIIAGPYEQYF.

The table lists this clone with a few counts. This chain links TRBV7-7 with TRBJ2-1, with 12 positions matching TRBD1. Trimming at V came to 5 bases and at J to 8 bases, leaving 10 bases not matched to a gene. This CDR3 is built from 16 residues. Germline CDR1 is SSHAT and CDR2 is FNYEAQ (reference sequence). CDR3 sequence: CASSTGGDRGRDEQFF. The CDR3 region has the DNA TGTGCCAGCAGCACTGGGGGGGACAGGGGGCGAGATGAGCAGTTCTTC.

The chain has TRBV18 and TRBJ2-1; TRBD2 aligns across 7 bases. This CDR3 is 15 amino acids long. Germline assignment: CDR1 KGHSH and CDR2 LQKENI. The ends lost 5 bases at V and 6 bases at J; junction bases unmatched: 10. The CDR3 DNA sequence: TGTGCCAGCTCAGAAGTGCGGGGAGGGAGCAATGAGCAGTTCTTC. It translates to CASSEVRGGSNEQFF.

V usage is TRBV3-1 (or the pseudogene TRBV3-2) and J usage is TRBJ2-7; 9 bases match TRBD1. From germline, CDR1 is LGHDT and CDR2 YNNKEL (reference sequence). V was pared by 3 bases and J by 5 bases, with 2 bases of the junction left unmatched. This CDR3 contains 13 residues. DNA of the CDR3: TGTGCCAGCAGCCAGTGGACAGGGGACGAGCAGTACTTC. It yields the protein CASSQWTGDEQYF.